This T cell receptor (beta chain) came from a study of a mutant IDH1 vaccine in newly diagnosed glioma. Study-wide context: Vaccines were first given 4-6 weeks after radiotherapy alone, or with temozolomide cycles. Standard pretreatment was either radiotherapy, temozolomide, or, for most, radiochemotherapy with temozolomide. Whole-study results and caveats: Apparently, pseudoprogression bore no relation to changes among the top peripheral T cell clonotypes.

The CDR3 is made up of 15 amino acids. Germline V gives CDR1 SGDLS, CDR2 YYNGEE. Trimming took off 4 bases at V and 0 bases at J, with 12 bases between the two ends. Regarding time point: week 23, last vaccination. Doses of 300 ug of mutant IDH1 20-mer peptide were given with topical imiquimod. The donor cohort comprised cases of new WHO grade 3 or 4 IDH1-mutant, ATRX-lost astrocytoma. Remarks on this clone: Its antigen is not known.

Using immunoSEQ multiplex PCR, the repertoire was profiled, and TCRdb retains in-frame clones only, with some absent. Of around 29,000 clones in the sample, approximately 84% were seen once. The receptor's source is a woman aged 18-29 years with glioma. This chain joins TRBV9 and TRBJ2-3; D is unclear. Sequenced here: PBMCs, sampled from a glioma patient whose treatment included an IDH1 peptide vaccine. CDR3 region: CASSLATTSTDTQYF. Written as DNA, the CDR3 is TGTGCCAGCAGCCTGGCAACGACTAGCACAGATACGCAGTATTTT.